This TCR beta chain emerged from a study of cytotoxic CD8 clonotypes in ibrutinib-treated CLL. The study, taken as a whole, reports: Higher clonality was seen at ibrutinib response and a return toward baseline at progression.

Data came from immunoSEQ multiplex PCR; TCRdb stores just in-frame clones and leaves some out. This sample carries some 200,000 clones, approximately 70% of them seen once, and the ten largest clones take 5.9%. V lost 10 bases, J lost 4 bases, and 8 bases lay in between. The CDR3 has 11 amino acids. Germline loops: CDR1 MNHNY, CDR2 SVGAGI (reference sequence). Comment on this clone: Antigen unknown.

This material consisted of PBMCs, taken after 12 months of ibrutinib treatment. The rearrangement joins TRBV6-6 to TRBJ2-1, with TRBD1 as a possible D gene (5 bases). This clonotype was obtained from a human donor with chronic lymphocytic leukemia. The CDR3 DNA is TGTGCCACTACAGGATACAATGAGCAGTTCTTC. Translating it yields CATTGYNEQFF.